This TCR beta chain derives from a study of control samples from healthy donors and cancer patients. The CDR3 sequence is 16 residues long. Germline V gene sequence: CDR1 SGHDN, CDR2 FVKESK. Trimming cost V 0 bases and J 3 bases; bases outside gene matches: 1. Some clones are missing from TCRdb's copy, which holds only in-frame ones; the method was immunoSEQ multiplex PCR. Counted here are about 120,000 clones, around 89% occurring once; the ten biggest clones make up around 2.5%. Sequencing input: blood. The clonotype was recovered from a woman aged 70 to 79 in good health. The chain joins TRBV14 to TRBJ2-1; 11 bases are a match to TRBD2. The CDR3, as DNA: TGTGCCAGCAGCCAAGAAACTAGCGGGGGCTACAATGAGCAGTTCTTC. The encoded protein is CASSQETSGGYNEQFF.